Listed below are T cell receptor beta chains from one sample, sequenced in a study of graft-versus-host responses after intestinal transplantation. Clones were sequenced by immunoSEQ multiplex PCR, and TCRdb holds only the in-frame ones, with some missing. This table holds tens of thousands of clones, about 92% found once. The source material was PBMCs, sampled 98 days after intestinal transplantation. These receptors originate from a human patient who received an intestinal transplant, so some T cells may come from the graft donor. The CDR3 runs from the conserved cysteine through the conserved F or W. Fields, in order: J gene, V gene, D gene, clone size, CDR3 length, CDR3 protein, CDR3 DNA. A D gene is named only where the DNA matches it firmly. For some rows the clone size is stated as once, few or many, or as a class when expanded; others skip it.

TRBJ2-2 | TRBV10-3 | - | - | 13 | CAISALGTGELFF | TGTGCCATCAGTGCTTTAGGCACCGGGGAGCTGTTTTTT
TRBJ1-3 | TRBV4-1 | - | - | 16 | CASSRFLWGGGNTIYF | TGCGCCAGCAGCCGTTTTTTGTGGGGAGGTGGAAACACCATATATTTT
TRBJ1-2 | TRBV9 | - | - | 12 | CASSVGDYGYTF | TGTGCCAGCAGCGTAGGGGACTATGGCTACACCTTC
TRBJ2-7 | TRBV27 | TRBD2 | - | 16 | CASSGGFGTSSYEQYF | TGTGCCAGCAGTGGGGGGTTTGGGACTAGCTCTTACGAGCAGTACTTC
TRBJ2-7 | TRBV11-2 | - | once | 15 | CASSLLSGQPYEQYF | TGTGCCAGCAGCTTGCTCTCAGGACAGCCGTACGAGCAGTACTTC
TRBJ1-1 | TRBV6-1 | - | - | 13 | CASKEGLNTEAFF | TGTGCCAGCAAGGAGGGGCTGAACACTGAAGCTTTCTTT
TRBJ2-7 | TRBV19 | TRBD1 | - | 19 | CASSSSGTGGLRHSYEQYF | TGTGCCAGTAGTTCTTCCGGGACAGGGGGTCTTAGACACTCCTACGAGCAGTACTTC
TRBJ1-4 | TRBV6-5 | TRBD1 | - | 16 | CASSYSPWGQNEKLFF | TGTGCCAGCAGTTACTCTCCCTGGGGACAGAATGAAAAACTGTTTTTT
TRBJ2-5 | TRBV7-9 | - | once | 15 | CASSPGGTRQETQYF | TGTGCCAGCAGCCCTGGGGGGACCCGTCAAGAGACCCAGTACTTC
TRBJ1-5 | TRBV2 | - | - | 13 | CAAQSGINQPQHF | TGTGCCGCCCAATCAGGGATCAATCAGCCCCAGCATTTT
TRBJ2-2 | TRBV15 | - | - | 11 | CATSATGELFF | TGTGCCACCAGCGCAACCGGGGAGCTGTTTTTT
TRBJ1-3 | TRBV2 | - | - | 13 | CARWAPSGNTIYF | TGTGCCAGATGGGCTCCCTCTGGAAACACCATATATTTT
TRBJ2-7 | TRBV2 | TRBD2 | - | 16 | CASSESGGSPTYEQYF | TGTGCCAGCAGTGAATCCGGGGGGAGTCCCACCTACGAGCAGTACTTC
TRBJ1-1 | TRBV5-5 | - | - | 13 | CASSLTVNTEAFF | TGTGCCAGCAGCCTGACAGTGAACACTGAAGCTTTCTTT
TRBJ2-2 | TRBV7-2 | TRBD1 | - | 15 | CASSPRQGSTGELFF | TGTGCCAGCAGCCCGCGACAGGGGAGCACCGGGGAGCTGTTTTTT
TRBJ1-5 | TRBV10-2 | TRBD1 | - | 15 | CASTRTGESNQPQHF | TGCGCCAGCACCAGGACAGGGGAGAGCAATCAGCCCCAGCATTTT
TRBJ2-7 | TRBV5-1 | TRBD2 | - | 13 | CASSLTSGYEQYF | TGCGCCAGCAGCTTGACTAGCGGGTACGAGCAGTACTTC
TRBJ1-1 | TRBV28 | - | once | 13 | CASKELMNTEAFF | TGTGCCAGCAAGGAGCTCATGAACACTGAAGCTTTCTTT
TRBJ1-1 | TRBV25-1 | - | - | 14 | CASSKGPWNTEAFF | TGTGCCAGCTCTAAAGGGCCGTGGAACACTGAAGCTTTCTTT
TRBJ2-3 | TRBV5-4 | - | - | 14 | CASSSPGRTDTQYF | TGTGCCAGCAGCTCCCCGGGACGCACAGATACGCAGTATTTT
TRBJ1-2 | TRBV6-1 | - | - | 12 | CASRESLYGYTF | TGTGCCAGCAGGGAATCACTCTATGGCTACACCTTC
TRBJ2-4 | TRBV18 | - | - | 16 | CASSSSGWKPKNIQYF | TGTGCCAGCTCAAGTTCAGGGTGGAAGCCCAAAAACATTCAGTACTTC
TRBJ1-2 | TRBV19 | - | once | 13 | CASLRGRHYGYTF | TGTGCCAGTCTCCGGGGGAGACACTATGGCTACACCTTC
TRBJ1-1 | TRBV28 | - | - | 13 | CASSFRENTEAFF | TGTGCCAGCAGTTTCAGAGAAAACACTGAAGCTTTCTTT
TRBJ2-3 | TRBV6-5 | TRBD1 | - | 14 | CASSGTGGTDTQYF | TGTGCCAGCAGTGGGACAGGGGGCACAGATACGCAGTATTTT
TRBJ2-7 | TRBV18 | - | - | 14 | CASSLSGEVDEQYF | TGTGCCAGCTCACTATCAGGGGAAGTCGACGAGCAGTACTTC
TRBJ2-7 | TRBV6-5 | TRBD1 | - | 15 | CASSFGQGWSYEQYF | TGTGCCAGCAGTTTCGGACAGGGATGGAGCTACGAGCAGTACTTC
TRBJ2-7 | TRBV11-2 | TRBD2 | once | 15 | CASSQELAGGYEQYF | TGTGCCAGCAGCCAAGAACTAGCGGGGGGTTACGAGCAGTACTTC
TRBJ2-5 | TRBV5-1 | TRBD2 | - | 17 | CASSLVASGVSRETQYF | TGCGCCAGCAGCTTGGTGGCTAGCGGGGTTTCCAGAGAGACCCAGTACTTC
TRBJ1-1 | TRBV2 | - | - | 14 | CASSYTYLNTEAFF | TGTGCCAGCTCTTATACCTACCTGAACACTGAAGCTTTCTTT
TRBJ2-3 | TRBV5-1 | - | - | 11 | CASSFTDTQYF | TGCGCCAGCAGCTTCACAGATACGCAGTATTTT
TRBJ2-7 | TRBV5-5 | - | - | 14 | CASSLIADHYEQYF | TGTGCCAGCAGCTTGATAGCGGATCACTACGAGCAGTACTTC
TRBJ2-3 | TRBV7-2 | TRBD2 | - | 18 | CASSLEAWLAGTTDTQYF | TGTGCCAGCAGCTTAGAGGCTTGGCTAGCGGGGACCACAGATACGCAGTATTTT
TRBJ2-7 | TRBV5-1 | TRBD1 | once | 16 | CASSLQGQGARYEQYF | TGCGCCAGCAGCTTGCAAGGACAGGGGGCTAGGTACGAGCAGTACTTC
TRBJ2-3 | TRBV21-1 | - | - | 21 | CASSKYMGGAGIPHITDTQYF | TGTGCCAGCAGCAAATATATGGGGGGGGCAGGGATCCCTCACATCACAGATACGCAGTATTTT
TRBJ2-7 | TRBV6-1 | - | - | 16 | CASSKEVRVFTYEQYF | TGTGCCAGCAGTAAAGAAGTTAGGGTCTTTACCTACGAGCAGTACTTC
TRBJ2-1 | TRBV6-1 | TRBD2 | - | 17 | CASSEELGEGSYNEQFF | TGTGCCAGCAGTGAAGAATTGGGGGAGGGATCCTACAATGAGCAGTTCTTC
TRBJ2-7 | TRBV7-9 | - | - | 12 | CASSFWSYEQYF | TGTGCCAGCAGCTTTTGGTCCTACGAGCAGTACTTC
TRBJ2-1 | TRBV9 | - | - | 15 | CASSGASEKVNEQFF | TGTGCCAGCAGCGGGGCTAGCGAGAAGGTCAATGAGCAGTTCTTC
TRBJ2-7 | TRBV28 | TRBD2 | - | 18 | CASSLPGLAGGTSYEQYF | TGTGCCAGCAGCCTTCCGGGACTAGCGGGAGGGACGTCCTACGAGCAGTACTTC
TRBJ2-3 | TRBV6-5 | - | - | 15 | CASSLGGRGTDTQYF | TGTGCCAGCAGTTTGGGTGGCAGGGGCACAGATACGCAGTATTTT
TRBJ1-1 | TRBV2 | TRBD1 | - | 16 | CASNESPGQANTEAFF | TGTGCCAGCAACGAAAGCCCCGGACAGGCGAACACTGAAGCTTTCTTT
TRBJ2-7 | TRBV11-2 | - | - | 13 | CASSLDLTYEQYF | TGTGCCAGCAGTTTGGATCTCACCTACGAGCAGTACTTC
TRBJ2-3 | TRBV29-1 | TRBD1 | - | 16 | CSVVPPHRGLTDTQYF | TGCAGCGTTGTACCCCCTCACAGGGGCCTCACAGATACGCAGTATTTT
TRBJ1-1 | TRBV19 | - | - | 14 | CASSQLGQGTEAFF | TGTGCCAGTAGCCAATTGGGGCAGGGGACTGAAGCTTTCTTT
TRBJ2-7 | TRBV19 | - | - | 15 | CASSIDHQGRYEQYF | TGTGCCAGTAGTATAGATCACCAGGGCAGATACGAGCAGTACTTC
TRBJ2-2 | TRBV6-5 | - | - | 14 | CASNPTGRTGELFF | TGTGCCAGCAACCCGACAGGGAGGACCGGGGAGCTGTTTTTT
TRBJ2-7 | TRBV5-1 | TRBD2 | - | 16 | CASSFQSGGAFYEQYF | TGCGCCAGCAGCTTCCAAAGCGGGGGGGCCTTCTACGAGCAGTACTTC
TRBJ2-1 | TRBV6-5 | TRBD2 | few | 15 | CASRPDRGGVNEQFF | TGTGCCAGCAGGCCTGATCGGGGGGGGGTCAATGAGCAGTTCTTC
TRBJ2-7 | TRBV10-2 | - | - | 15 | CASSPTDITSYEQYF | TGCGCCAGCAGCCCTACGGACATAACCTCTTACGAGCAGTACTTC
TRBJ2-5 | TRBV7-9 | - | - | 14 | CASSRTGFKETQYF | TGTGCCAGCAGCCGCACAGGGTTTAAAGAGACCCAGTACTTC
TRBJ1-1 | TRBV30 | TRBD1 | - | 14 | CAWDRGQGNTEAFF | TGTGCCTGGGACCGAGGACAGGGGAACACTGAAGCTTTCTTT
TRBJ2-7 | TRBV6-6 | TRBD2 | few | 16 | CASSYVGLAGPGEQYF | TGTGCCAGCAGTTACGTGGGACTAGCGGGACCCGGGGAGCAGTACTTC
TRBJ1-6 | TRBV5-4 | - | - | 16 | CASSLGGIGNNSPLHF | TGTGCCAGCAGCTTGGGAGGAATCGGTAATAATTCACCCCTCCACTTT